The 26 T cell receptor beta chains reported below all come from one sample, sequenced in a study of T cell repertoires in cytomegalovirus infection. What these receptors recognize is not known. TCRdb passed the reads through MiXCR, listing each CDR3 protein once. The sample has 44,000 or so distinct CDR3 sequences, 20% to 25% seen once. Sequencing used CD8+ T cells from cultured PBMCs, obtained from culture after CMV antigen stimulation. The receptors here all came from a human donor in good health (CMV status not recorded). Some clones in this sample may be carry-over from other donors' samples.

The CDR3, as DNA: TGTGCCAGCAGCGGAGCGGGACTCTCCTACGAGCAGTACTTC. Residues: CASSGAGLSYEQYF. V usage is TRBV7-9 and J usage is TRBJ2-7; 7 bases fit TRBD2. Germline lookup yields CDR1 SEHNR and CDR2 FQNEAQ (reference sequence). The CDR3 runs 14 residues. V trimming: 5 bases; J trimming: 0 bases; junction bases outside the gene matches: 4.

This chain connects TRBV7-2 to TRBJ1-1; D uncertain. In germline, CDR1 is SGHTA, CDR2 FQGNSA. CDR3 size: 13 residues. Trimming cost V 3 bases and J 1 base, with 6 bases left between them. The DNA for the CDR3 is TGTGCCAGCAGCTTTATCACGAACACTGAAGCTTTCTTT. As protein: CASSFITNTEAFF.

This clonotype was seen only a few times. This chain uses TRBV7-2 with TRBJ1-1, with no clear D. The V gene's germline CDR1 is SGHTA and CDR2 FQGNSA. V lost 3 bases and J 1 base, leaving 6 bases between the germline ends. The CDR3 sequence is 13 residues long. The CDR3 is CASSLMTNTEAFF. In DNA, the CDR3 is TGTGCCAGCAGCTTGATGACGAACACTGAAGCTTTCTTT.

This clonotype turned up a few times. The chain uses TRBV6-5 and TRBJ2-5, with TRBD2 matching 12 bases. The CDR3 extends over 16 amino acids. Trimming cost V 2 bases and J 5 bases; bases outside gene matches: 6. The germline V gene encodes CDR1 MNHEY and CDR2 SVGAGI. The CDR3 DNA reads as TGTGCCAGCAGTTACCCTAGCGGGGGGGCCTTGGAGACCCAGTACTTC. It yields the protein CASSYPSGGALETQYF.

This clonotype was counted a few times. This chain links TRBV7-7 with TRBJ2-7, with 8 positions matching TRBD1. V was pared by 3 bases and J by 6 bases, with 4 bases of the junction left unmatched. The V gene's germline CDR1 is SSHAT and CDR2 FNYEAQ (reference sequence). The CDR3 is made up of 13 amino acids. As DNA, the CDR3 is TGTGCCAGCAGCTTGGACAGGGCGGCCGAGCAGTACTTC. Translation: CASSLDRAAEQYF.

This clonotype was recorded a few times. This chain links TRBV2 with TRBJ2-7; 7 bases match TRBD2. Germline loops: CDR1 SNHLY, CDR2 FYNNEI. The CDR3 consists of 11 residues. Trimming took 10 bases from V and 5 from J; bases not matched to a gene: 5. CDR3 region: CAMGGPNEQYF. CDR3 coding DNA: TGTGCCATGGGAGGGCCCAACGAGCAGTACTTC.

A single count supports this clonotype. This chain links TRBV23-1 with TRBJ1-1; D unclear. TRBV23-1 is an open reading frame, and its role is uncertain. The CDR3 spans 15 residues. Between the trimmed V and J ends, which lost 1 base and 0 bases, there was a span of 9 bases. The CDR3 sequence: CASSQWQPMNTEAFF. The CDR3 bases are TGCGCCAGCAGTCAATGGCAGCCCATGAACACTGAAGCTTTCTTT.

The chain joins TRBV7-6 to TRBJ1-2, with D possibly being TRBD1 (5 bases). The CDR3 covers 19 residues. Germline V gene sequence: CDR1 SGHVS, CDR2 FNYEAQ. The germline V and J ends were trimmed by 1 base and 0 bases, with 21 bases remaining between them. This CDR3 is CASSLGDGWFRETNYGYTF. CDR3 in DNA: TGTGCCAGCAGCTTAGGCGATGGATGGTTCAGGGAAACTAACTATGGCTACACCTTC.

The rearrangement links TRBV28 to TRBJ2-7, with 14 nucleotides matching TRBD2. In germline, CDR1 is MDHEN, CDR2 SYDVKM. This CDR3 comprises 19 residues. V shed 6 bases and J 0 bases; nucleotides not matched to a gene: 13. The CDR3 sequence is CASSLLGLAGDESSYEQYF. The CDR3 bases are TGTGCCAGCAGCTTGCTGGGACTAGCGGGAGATGAAAGCTCCTACGAGCAGTACTTC.

In DNA, the CDR3 is TGTGCCAGCAGCGCCTACAGCAACTCCTACAATGAGCAGTTCTTC. It encodes CASSAYSNSYNEQFF. The genes are TRBV7-8 and TRBJ2-1; D gene uncertain. The CDR3 contains 15 residues. Germline CDR1 is SGHVS and CDR2 is FQNEAQ. V lost 5 bases and J lost 0, with 11 bases in between.

This clonotype was seen more than once but under ten times. The chain joins TRBV5-1 to TRBJ1-4; D is uncertain. Germline-derived CDR1 and CDR2 are SGHRS and YFSETQ. V lost 4 bases, J lost 2 bases, and 9 bases lay in between. CDR3 size: 14 residues. The chain's CDR3 is CASSPVWTNEKLFF. CDR3 nucleotide sequence: TGCGCCAGCAGCCCAGTTTGGACTAATGAAAAACTGTTTTTT.

The sample holds a few counts of this clonotype. J is TRBJ2-5 and V is TRBV7-2; 8 bases are shared with TRBD1. V was clipped by 4 bases and J by 5 bases; unmatched bases: 12. Per germline, CDR1 SGHTA and CDR2 FQGNSA. CDR3 size: 16 residues. For the CDR3, the DNA is TGTGCCAGCAGCTATCCGGGACAGGTCCCGGCGGAGACCCAGTACTTC. This codes for CASSYPGQVPAETQYF.

The chain employs TRBV29-1 and TRBJ2-7; 7 nucleotides line up with TRBD2. V lost 2 bases, J lost 2 bases, and 3 bases stayed unmatched. Germline CDR1 SQVTM, CDR2 ANQGSEA. The CDR3 is made up of 13 amino acids. The CDR3 loop is CSVELAAAYEQYF. Here the CDR3 DNA reads TGCAGCGTTGAACTAGCGGCCGCCTACGAGCAGTACTTC.

The chain is built from TRBV7-2 and TRBJ1-6; no firm D call. V lost 1 base to trimming and J lost 8 bases, with 15 bases between them. Germline lookup yields CDR1 SGHTA and CDR2 FQGNSA. This CDR3 comprises 16 residues. DNA of the CDR3: TGTGCCAGCAGCTTAGTCAGGACTAGGGAGGATTCACCCCTCCACTTT. Translated, it gives CASSLVRTREDSPLHF.

This clonotype has a handful of counts. The genes are TRBV28 and TRBJ2-7, with D possibly matching TRBD1 (6 bases). This CDR3 comprises 13 residues. Germline V lookup: CDR1 MDHEN, CDR2 SYDVKM. Trimming stripped 6 bases from V and 2 bases from J, with 11 bases between. CDR3 DNA sequence: TGTGCCAGCAGCTCCGGGACACCCTACGAGCAGTACTTC. This gives the protein CASSSGTPYEQYF.

This chain joins TRBV4-2 and TRBJ2-3; the match to TRBD2 covers 9 bases. This CDR3 comprises 16 residues. Germline V lookup: CDR1 LGHNA, CDR2 YNFKEQ. V trimming: 0 bases; J trimming: 3 bases; junction bases outside the gene matches: 4. CDR3 amino acids: CASSQEGSGRTDTQYF. The DNA for the CDR3 is TGTGCCAGCAGCCAAGAAGGGAGCGGGAGGACAGATACGCAGTATTTT.

V gene TRBV6-2 or TRBV6-3 combines with J gene TRBJ2-1; 8 bases fit TRBD1. J lost 9 bases, V lost 7 bases, and 11 bases had no gene match. Germline CDR1 MNHEY, CDR2 SVGEGT. CDR3 length equals 14 residues. CDR3 nucleotides: TGTGCCAGCATTATACGACAGGGGTTGGGTGAGCAGTTCTTC. This gives the protein CASIIRQGLGEQFF.

The chain combines TRBV6-5 with TRBJ2-7, with TRBD1 matching over 7 bases. V trimming: 2 bases; J trimming: 4 bases; junction bases outside the gene matches: 5. The CDR3 has 14 amino acids. Germline V gives CDR1 MNHEY, CDR2 SVGAGI. The CDR3 here is CASSYQQGSYEQYF. DNA for the CDR3: TGTGCCAGCAGTTACCAACAGGGGTCTTACGAGCAGTACTTC.

This clonotype has just a few counts. The chain recombines TRBV7-9 with TRBJ2-7; D possibly corresponds to TRBD1 (6 bases). Germline V gives CDR1 SEHNR, CDR2 FQNEAQ (reference sequence). This CDR3 region has 15 residues. The V end was cut by 5 bases, the J end by 3 bases, with 17 bases between. DNA of the CDR3: TGTGCCAGCAGCCACCGACAGGAAGGTCTCTACGAGCAGTACTTC. Protein: CASSHRQEGLYEQYF.

The V and J genes are TRBV7-9 and TRBJ1-2, with 9 positions matching TRBD1. The germline gives CDR1 SEHNR, CDR2 FQNEAQ (reference sequence). The CDR3 is 14 residues long. The J segment lost 3 bases and the V segment lost 6 bases, leaving 5 bases of the junction unmatched. Here the CDR3 DNA reads TGTGCCAGCAGTTCTGGACAGGGGCACTATGGCTACACCTTC. It codes for CASSSGQGHYGYTF.

The chain couples TRBV9 to TRBJ1-1; a weak D match, TRBD1 (5 bases). V lost 0 bases to trimming and J lost 3 bases, with 12 bases between them. The CDR3 is made up of 15 amino acids. The germline V gene has CDR1 SGDLS and CDR2 YYNGEE. The CDR3 protein is CASSVGPRADTEAFF. Here the CDR3 DNA reads TGTGCCAGCAGCGTAGGGCCCAGGGCGGACACTGAAGCTTTCTTT.

This clonotype was detected only a few times. The chain has TRBV19 and TRBJ2-1; D ambiguous. The CDR3 has 16 residues. Germline V lookup: CDR1 LNHDA, CDR2 SQIVND (reference sequence). Trimming took off 5 bases at V and 4 bases at J, with 18 bases between the two ends. CDR3 sequence (DNA): TGTGCCAGTAGTCCCGAAGGCAAACGAGCTTACAATGAGCAGTTCTTC. This encodes CASSPEGKRAYNEQFF.

This chain uses TRBV28 with TRBJ2-3; D remains ambiguous. Trimming took 2 bases from V and 2 from J, leaving 11 bases between them. In germline, CDR1 is MDHEN, CDR2 SYDVKM. This CDR3 region has 15 residues. CDR3 loop: CASSLLAGSTDTQYF. The CDR3 nucleotides read TGTGCCAGCAGTTTACTGGCCGGATCCACAGATACGCAGTATTTT.

A few counts support this clonotype. The rearrangement joins TRBV27 to TRBJ2-3, with D unclear. CDR1 is MNHEY, CDR2 SMNVEV, per germline (reference sequence). V was trimmed by 5 bases and J by 1 base, leaving 10 bases between them. CDR3 size: 14 residues. As DNA, the CDR3 is TGTGCCAGCAGTCCCCTGCCGGGCACAGATACGCAGTATTTT. This gives the protein CASSPLPGTDTQYF.

This chain connects TRBV7-9 to TRBJ1-1; unclear D gene. Germline values: CDR1 SEHNR, CDR2 FQNEAQ (reference sequence). The ends were cut back, 3 bases at V and 1 base at J, with 6 bases in the middle. CDR3 length equals 13 residues. CDR3 in DNA: TGTGCCAGCAGCTTTCTCACGAACACTGAAGCTTTCTTT. This gives the protein CASSFLTNTEAFF.

The gene calls are TRBV7-2 and TRBJ2-2; D not resolved. Trimming removed 2 bases from V and 0 bases from J, with 7 bases in between. Germline V gene data show CDR1 as SGHTA and CDR2 as FQGNSA. This CDR3 contains 15 residues. The CDR3 DNA sequence: TGTGCCAGCAGCTTAAGAGGAGCGAACACCGGGGAGCTGTTTTTT. Translated, it gives CASSLRGANTGELFF.